This T cell receptor (beta chain) was profiled in a study of identical twins. This CDR3 is built from 15 residues. The trim removed 0 bases at V and 12 bases at J, leaving 9 bases unmatched. Germline CDR1 SGHRS, CDR2 YFSETQ. Study-level findings and limits: Some out-of-frame alpha sequences were shared by twins, and these showed excess low generation probability. The models gave estimates that fell short of the out-of-frame TCR alpha sharing seen in monozygotic twins.

TCRdb used MiXCR to reprocess the 5' RACE reads, holding one entry per CDR3 protein. The sample lists hundreds of thousands of distinct CDR3 sequences, roughly a quarter occurring once. This clonotype was counted at least ten times. Its antigen is not known. Another study also made use of these data, one on T cells expressing NK-cell markers. According to that study: The authors sequenced eight donors, of whom seven were HCMV-seropositive and one was seronegative.

The source of this sequence is a woman under 30 in good health. The V gene is TRBV5-1, the J gene TRBJ2-1; TRBD2 aligns across 10 bases. Specimen: CD4+ T cells sorted from blood. The CDR3 here is CASSLGVAGGWGQFF. CDR3 DNA: TGCGCCAGCAGCTTGGGAGTAGCGGGAGGCTGGGGGCAGTTCTTC.